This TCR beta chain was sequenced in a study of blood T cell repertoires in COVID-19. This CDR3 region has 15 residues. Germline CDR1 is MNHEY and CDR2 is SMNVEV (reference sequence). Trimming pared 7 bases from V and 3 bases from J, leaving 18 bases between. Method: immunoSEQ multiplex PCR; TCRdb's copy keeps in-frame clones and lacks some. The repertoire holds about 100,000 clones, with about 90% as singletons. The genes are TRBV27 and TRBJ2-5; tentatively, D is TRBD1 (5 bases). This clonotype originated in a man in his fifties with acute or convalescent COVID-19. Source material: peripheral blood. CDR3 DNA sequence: TGTGCCAGCACCCCTTGGCAGGGTCGAAAAGAGACCCAGTACTTC. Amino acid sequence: CASTPWQGRKETQYF.